Given below is one T cell receptor beta chain in context. This record belongs to a study of blood T cell repertoires in COVID-19. Assay used: immunoSEQ multiplex PCR; TCRdb lists only in-frame clones, some missing. Of 200,000 to 250,000 clones listed, 75% to 85% are singletons. V lost 7 bases and J lost 2, with 6 bases in between. The CDR3 extends over 12 amino acids. Germline loops: CDR1 MNHEY, CDR2 SMNVEV (reference sequence). The chain uses TRBV27 and TRBJ1-5; possible D gene TRBD1, 5 bases. This receptor was taken from a woman aged 45-60 years with acute or convalescent COVID-19. The source material was peripheral blood. CDR3 in amino acids: CASKQGNQPQHF. The CDR3 DNA is TGTGCCAGCAAACAGGGCAATCAGCCCCAGCATTTT.